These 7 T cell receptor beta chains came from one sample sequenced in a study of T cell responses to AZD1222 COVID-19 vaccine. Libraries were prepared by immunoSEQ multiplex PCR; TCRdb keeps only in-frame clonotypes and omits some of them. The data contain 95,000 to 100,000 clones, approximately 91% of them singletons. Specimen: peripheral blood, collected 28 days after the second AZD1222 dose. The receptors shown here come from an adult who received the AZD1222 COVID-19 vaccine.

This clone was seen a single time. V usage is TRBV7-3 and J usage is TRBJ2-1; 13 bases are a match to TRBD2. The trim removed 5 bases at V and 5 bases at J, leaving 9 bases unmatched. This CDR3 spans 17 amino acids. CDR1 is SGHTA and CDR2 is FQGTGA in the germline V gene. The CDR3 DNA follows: TGTGCCAGCAGCATCGGACTAGCGGGAGCTATAAACAATGAGCAGTTCTTC. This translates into CASSIGLAGAINNEQFF.

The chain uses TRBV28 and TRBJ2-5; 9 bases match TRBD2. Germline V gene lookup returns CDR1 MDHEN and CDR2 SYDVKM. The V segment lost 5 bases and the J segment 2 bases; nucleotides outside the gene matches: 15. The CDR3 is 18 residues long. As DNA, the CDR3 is TGTGCCAGCAGTACATTTATAGCGGGAGCCCCCCTTCAAGAGACCCAGTACTTC. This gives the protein CASSTFIAGAPLQETQYF.

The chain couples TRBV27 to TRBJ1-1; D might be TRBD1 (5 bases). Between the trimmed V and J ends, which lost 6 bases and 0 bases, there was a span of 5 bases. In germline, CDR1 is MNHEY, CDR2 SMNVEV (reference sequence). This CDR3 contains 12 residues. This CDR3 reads CASRTVNTEAFF. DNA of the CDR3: TGTGCCAGCAGGACAGTGAACACTGAAGCTTTCTTT.

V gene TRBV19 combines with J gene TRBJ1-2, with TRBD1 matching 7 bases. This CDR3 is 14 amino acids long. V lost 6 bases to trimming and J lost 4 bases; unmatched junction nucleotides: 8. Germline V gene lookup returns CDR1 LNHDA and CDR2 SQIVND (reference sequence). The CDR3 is CASRLTGAFYGYTF. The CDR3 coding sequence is TGTGCCAGTAGGCTTACAGGGGCTTTCTATGGCTACACCTTC.

This CDR3 is CASSSSGGGQPQHF. Here the CDR3 DNA reads TGCGCCAGCAGCTCCTCCGGAGGCGGTCAGCCCCAGCATTTT. V usage is TRBV5-1 and J usage is TRBJ1-5; unclear D gene. Per the germline V gene, CDR1 is SGHRS and CDR2 is YFSETQ. V lost 3 bases to trimming and J lost 6 bases, with 13 bases between them. CDR3 length: 14 residues.

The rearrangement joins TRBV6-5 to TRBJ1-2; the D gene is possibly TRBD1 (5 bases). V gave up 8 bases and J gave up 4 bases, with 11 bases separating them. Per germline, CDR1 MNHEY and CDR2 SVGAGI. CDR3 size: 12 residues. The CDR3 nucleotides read TGTGCCAGCGGGGGAGACAGCTATGGCTACACCTTC. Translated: CASGGDSYGYTF.

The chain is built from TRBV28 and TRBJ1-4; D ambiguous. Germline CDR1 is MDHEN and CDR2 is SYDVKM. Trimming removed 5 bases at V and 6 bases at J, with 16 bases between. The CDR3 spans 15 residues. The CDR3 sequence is CASSPIAPLYEKLFF. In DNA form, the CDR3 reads TGTGCCAGCAGTCCGATCGCCCCTTTGTATGAAAAACTGTTTTTT.